The 21 T cell receptor beta chains below were found in one sample sequenced in a study of shared clonotypes between healthy human individuals. Here immunoSEQ multiplex PCR was the method, and the copy in TCRdb shows in-frame clones only, minus some. The sample records roughly 500,000 clones, about four fifths being singletons. The sequencing sample was made of PBMCs. The receptors were gathered from a woman aged 40 to 49 in good health. Some clones in this sample may be carry-over from other donors' samples.

The rearrangement uses TRBV6-4 and TRBJ2-3; D gene unclear. V was cut by 3 bases and J by 4 bases, with 8 bases left in between. In germline, CDR1 is MRHNA, CDR2 SNTAGT. CDR3 length equals 13 residues. Written as DNA, the CDR3 is TGTGCCAGCAGTGAGGCAGAGGCAGATACGCAGTATTTT. Translated: CASSEAEADTQYF.

The V call is TRBV28, the J call TRBJ2-7; 12 nucleotides line up with TRBD2. Germline V gene sequence: CDR1 MDHEN, CDR2 SYDVKM. Germline trimming cut 3 bases from V and 5 bases from J; bases unmatched to any gene: 2. The CDR3 spans 14 residues. The CDR3 bases are TGTGCCAGCAGTTTGACTAGCGGGAGCAACGAGCAGTACTTC. This encodes CASSLTSGSNEQYF.

This clone was recorded only once. This chain uses TRBV7-3 with TRBJ2-2; 9 bases are a match to TRBD2. There are 16 residues in the CDR3. The V segment lost 5 bases and the J segment 1 base; nucleotides outside the gene matches: 5. The germline CDR1 and CDR2 sequences are SGHTA and FQGTGA. The DNA for the CDR3 is TGTGCCAGCAGCCGAGGGACTAGCAGGAACACCGGGGAGCTGTTTTTT. It specifies CASSRGTSRNTGELFF.

The chain uses TRBV6-5 and TRBJ1-2; 10 bases line up with TRBD1. J was trimmed by 1 base and V by 6 bases; bases with no gene match: 5. CDR1 MNHEY and CDR2 SVGAGI come from the germline V gene. The CDR3 runs to 15 residues. The CDR3 nucleotides read TGTGCCAGCAGCCGAGACAGGGGGCTTAACTATGGCTACACCTTC. This codes for CASSRDRGLNYGYTF.

The CDR3 reads CASSLRLAGDYEQYF. For the CDR3, the DNA is TGCGCCAGCAGCCTGAGACTAGCGGGGGACTACGAGCAGTACTTC. This rearrangement joins TRBV5-1 to TRBJ2-7; 12 nucleotides line up with TRBD2. With 4 bases clipped from V and 3 bases from J, the junction kept 5 bases outside the gene matches. Germline lookup yields CDR1 SGHRS and CDR2 YFSETQ. The CDR3 is 15 residues long.

The chain employs TRBV5-4 and TRBJ2-7, with 10 bases fitting TRBD2. CDR3 size: 13 residues. V shed 7 bases and J 1 base; nucleotides not matched to a gene: 2. Germline CDR1 reads SGHNT; CDR2 reads YYREEE (reference sequence). CDR3 DNA: TGTGCCAGCCAGCGGGAGGGGTCCTACGAGCAGTACTTC. Encoded protein: CASQREGSYEQYF.

The chain employs TRBV15 and TRBJ2-6; possible D gene TRBD2, 6 bases. V gave up 0 bases and J gave up 0 bases, with 9 bases separating them. CDR1 and CDR2 (germline): LNHNV, YYDKDF (reference sequence). The CDR3 sequence is 17 residues long. CDR3 sequence reads: CATSRDHGSSGANVLTF. In DNA form, the CDR3 reads TGTGCCACCAGCAGAGATCACGGGAGCTCTGGGGCCAACGTCCTGACTTTC.

The V call is TRBV28, the J call TRBJ2-7; perhaps TRBD2 as D (6 bases). Germline-derived CDR1 and CDR2 are MDHEN and SYDVKM. The V and J ends lost 5 bases and 6 bases respectively, with 20 bases between them. CDR3 size: 15 residues. DNA of the CDR3: TGTGCCAGCAGTCCGTCTTTGGAGGGGTCTCGCGAGCAGTACTTC. Protein sequence: CASSPSLEGSREQYF.

This clone came up a few times. This chain links TRBV6-5 with TRBJ1-3, with D unclear. Trimming cost V 4 bases and J 2 bases, with 12 bases left between them. The CDR3 spans 15 residues. Germline V gene lookup returns CDR1 MNHEY and CDR2 SVGAGI. The CDR3 reads CASSSTGGPGNTIYF. CDR3 in DNA: TGTGCCAGCAGTTCCACGGGTGGACCTGGAAACACCATATATTTT.

In its sample, this clone was seen a few times. The rearrangement links TRBV11-2 to TRBJ1-1; D is possibly TRBD1 (5 bases). The germline gives CDR1 SGHAT, CDR2 FQNNGV. The CDR3 has 14 residues. Trimming removed 4 bases from V and 4 bases from J, with 13 bases in between. In DNA form, the CDR3 reads TGTGCCAGCAGCTCCATCGGGGGTTCCACTGAAGCTTTCTTT. It encodes CASSSIGGSTEAFF.

The gene calls are TRBV28 and TRBJ2-5; D is uncertain. The DNA end favors TRBJ2-7, so the J call may be wrong. The CDR3 length is 14 residues. Germline V gives CDR1 MDHEN, CDR2 SYDVKM. CDR3 coding DNA: TGTGCCAGCAGTTTAATCCGGGTCTGGGACGAGCAGTACTTC. Translating gives CASSLIRVWDEQYF.

The CDR3 sequence: CASNIMTRGDTQYF. CDR3 DNA: TGTGCCAGCAATATCATGACGAGGGGAGATACGCAGTATTTT. This chain links TRBV2 with TRBJ2-3; D may be TRBD1 or TRBD2 (5 bases each). The CDR3 is 14 residues long. Deletions cut 7 bases from V and 5 bases from J, with 16 bases between. The V gene's germline CDR1 is SNHLY and CDR2 FYNNEI.

V gene TRBV2 combines with J gene TRBJ2-3, with 8 nucleotides matching TRBD2. Germline V gene sequence: CDR1 SNHLY, CDR2 FYNNEI. V gave up 7 bases and J gave up 0 bases; unmatched junction bases: 6. The CDR3 consists of 15 residues. This chain's CDR3 is CASTSERESTDTQYF. CDR3 nucleotide sequence: TGTGCCAGCACCTCTGAGCGGGAGAGCACAGATACGCAGTATTTT.

This chain uses TRBV7-3 with TRBJ2-2; a possible D gene is TRBD2 (6 bases). The CDR3 is made up of 16 amino acids. Germline assignment: CDR1 SGHTA and CDR2 FQGTGA. Trimming left V 1 base short and J 7 bases short, with 16 bases between. For the CDR3, the DNA is TGTGCCAGCAGCTTAAGATCTGTGGGAGGCTACGGGGAGCTGTTTTTT. This translates into CASSLRSVGGYGELFF. The whole variable domain, remainder taken from reference TRBV7-3 and TRBJ2-2, is GAGVSQTPSNKVTEKGKYVELRCDPISGHTALYWYRQSLGQGPEFLIYFQGTGAADDSGLPNDRFFAVRPEGSVSTLKIQRTERGDSAVYLCASSLRSVGGYGELFFGEGSRLTVL.

To note about this clone: The same CDR3 is also encoded by other DNA sequences in this sample. The gene calls are TRBV19 and TRBJ2-7, with 7 bases that match TRBD2. This CDR3 is 14 amino acids long. The junction had 1 base not matched to a gene; V was cut back by 2 bases and J by 0 bases. CDR1 and CDR2 from the germline V gene are LNHDA and SQIVND (reference sequence). The CDR3 protein is CASSILADSYEQYF. The CDR3 DNA reads TGTGCCAGTAGTATACTAGCGGACTCCTACGAGCAGTACTTC. Variable domain in full (rest from reference TRBV19 and TRBJ2-7): DGGITQSPKYLFRKEGQNVTLSCEQNLNHDAMYWYRQDPGQGLRLIYYSQIVNDFQKGDIAEGYSVSREKKESFPLTVTSAQKNPTAFYLCASSILADSYEQYFGPGTRLTVT.

The rearrangement uses TRBV7-6 and TRBJ2-3; TRBD2 aligns across 10 bases. CDR1 and CDR2 (germline): SGHVS, FNYEAQ. This CDR3 has 16 amino acids. Trimming cost V 1 base and J 1 base; bases outside gene matches: 2. The CDR3 loop reads CASSLGGTSGTDTQYF. DNA of the CDR3: TGTGCCAGCAGCTTAGGCGGGACTAGCGGCACAGATACGCAGTATTTT.

This clone was seen once. The chain couples TRBV29-1 to TRBJ2-5, with 8 bases that match TRBD1. CDR1 and CDR2 from the germline V gene are SQVTM and ANQGSEA. The trim removed 1 base at V and 4 bases at J, leaving 11 bases unmatched. The length of the CDR3 is 16 residues. Here the CDR3 reads CSVEVLGQVSGETQYF. The CDR3 coding sequence is TGCAGCGTTGAAGTTTTGGGACAGGTCTCGGGAGAGACCCAGTACTTC.

This chain uses TRBV11-1 with TRBJ2-3; 9 bases align to TRBD2. The CDR3 is 16 amino acids. V was clipped by 2 bases and J by 5 bases; unmatched bases: 8. The V gene's germline CDR1 is SGHAT and CDR2 FQDESV (reference sequence). CDR3 region: CASSLLAGVGGDTQYF. In nucleotides, the CDR3 is TGTGCCAGCAGCTTATTAGCGGGAGTCGGGGGAGATACGCAGTATTTT.

The chain joins TRBV7-2 to TRBJ1-2; tentatively, D is TRBD1 (5 bases). This CDR3 region has 16 residues. Trimming stripped 5 bases from V and 2 bases from J, with 18 bases between. Germline loops: CDR1 SGHTA, CDR2 FQGNSA. CDR3 coding DNA: TGTGCCAGCAGCGAACCGCGACGGGGGAAGAACTATGGCTACACCTTC. Its translation is CASSEPRRGKNYGYTF.

This clone is labeled medium-sized. This chain joins TRBV5-5 and TRBJ2-1; 7 bases map to TRBD1. Per the germline V gene, CDR1 is SGHKS and CDR2 is YYEKEE (reference sequence). With 4 bases clipped from V and 2 bases from J, the junction kept 9 bases outside the gene matches. The CDR3 has 16 residues. CDR3 sequence (DNA): TGTGCCAGCAGCCCACCCTACAGGGGTACCTACAATGAGCAGTTCTTC. This gives the protein CASSPPYRGTYNEQFF. Based on the CDR3 plus reference TRBV5-5 and TRBJ2-1, the full variable domain is DAGVTQSPTHLIKTRGQQVTLRCSPISGHKSVSWYQQVLGQGPQFIFQYYEKEERGRGNFPDRFSARQFPNYSSELNVNALLLGDSALYLCASSPPYRGTYNEQFFGPGTRLTVL.

V gene TRBV7-2 combines with J gene TRBJ1-5; TRBD1 might be the D (5 bases). The CDR3 length is 13 residues. V was pared by 5 bases and J by 1 base, with 6 bases between. Germline V gives CDR1 SGHTA, CDR2 FQGNSA. CDR3 coding DNA: TGTGCCAGCAGCCGACAGAGCAATCAGCCCCAGCATTTT. Translated, it gives CASSRQSNQPQHF.